This passage covers 21 T cell receptor beta chains from one sample sequenced in a study of T cell repertoires in cytomegalovirus infection. The antigens of these receptors remain unknown. MiXCR, applied by TCRdb to the reads, yields one record per CDR3 protein. The table lists around 430,000 distinct CDR3 sequences, 42% of them singletons. The source material was cultured PBMCs, sampled from culture after CMV antigen stimulation. The receptors shown here come from a human donor in good health (CMV status not recorded). Some clones in this sample may be carry-over from other donors' samples.

V and J are TRBV7-6 and TRBJ2-1; tentatively, D is TRBD1 or TRBD2 (6 bases each). The CDR3 sequence is 15 residues long. Trimming took off 5 bases at V and 11 bases at J, with 22 bases between the two ends. Germline assignment: CDR1 SGHVS and CDR2 FNYEAQ. In DNA, the CDR3 is TGTGCCAGCAGCCCGAGACCAGAGACGGGGGCGAAGCAGTTCTTC. This encodes CASSPRPETGAKQFF.

The chain combines TRBV12-5 with TRBJ2-3; D not resolved. CDR1 and CDR2 from the germline V gene are LGHNT and FRNRAP. V lost 5 bases to trimming and J lost 1 base, with 13 bases between them. The CDR3 is made up of 15 amino acids. DNA of the CDR3: TGTGCTAGTGGTCCCCCCCCCCTGGGCACAGATACGCAGTATTTT. Its translation is CASGPPPLGTDTQYF.

The CDR3 region is CAISAVPGYEQYF. Written as DNA, the CDR3 is TGTGCCATCAGTGCTGTGCCGGGCTACGAGCAGTACTTC. This chain joins TRBV10-3 and TRBJ2-7; D is unresolved. Trimming removed 4 bases at V and 3 bases at J, with 10 bases between. This CDR3 spans 13 amino acids. Per germline, CDR1 ENHRY and CDR2 SYGVKD.

This clonotype was counted once. The chain couples TRBV5-5 to TRBJ2-3; no firm D call. Trimming pared 0 bases from V and 0 bases from J, leaving 5 bases between. CDR3 length: 14 amino acids. Germline V gene data show CDR1 as SGHKS and CDR2 as YYEKEE (reference sequence). CDR3 DNA: TGTGCCAGCAGCTTGGAATACAGCACAGATACGCAGTATTTT. This codes for CASSLEYSTDTQYF.

This chain uses TRBV18 with TRBJ1-2; D is undetermined. With 3 bases removed from V and 7 bases from J, the gap between germline ends came to 12 bases. Germline V gene data show CDR1 as KGHSH and CDR2 as LQKENI. The CDR3 totals 13 residues. The CDR3 reads CASSPDPRRGYTF. The CDR3 DNA follows: TGTGCCAGCTCACCTGACCCGAGGCGTGGCTACACCTTC.

The V gene is TRBV20-1, the J gene TRBJ1-1, with a possible D match to TRBD1 (5 bases). The CDR3 runs 15 residues. The V end was cut by 6 bases, the J end by 4 bases, with 21 bases between. Per the germline V gene, CDR1 is DFQATT and CDR2 is SNEGSKA (reference sequence). Here the CDR3 reads CSALQHNLGLTEAFF. The CDR3, as DNA: TGCAGTGCCTTACAGCACAATCTGGGGCTCACTGAAGCTTTCTTT.

The chain employs TRBV12-3 or TRBV12-4 and TRBJ2-7; 11 bases are a match to TRBD2. The CDR3 runs to 15 residues. Germline trimming cut 6 bases from V and 6 bases from J; bases unmatched to any gene: 10. CDR3 region: CASSQTPGLAAEQYF. Written as DNA, the CDR3 is TGTGCCAGCAGCCAAACCCCGGGACTAGCGGCCGAGCAGTACTTC.

This sequence joins TRBV12-3 or TRBV12-4 and TRBJ1-1, with TRBD1 matching 9 bases. Trimming removed 6 bases from V and 6 bases from J; junction bases left unmatched: 11. The CDR3 contains 15 residues. CDR3 nucleotide sequence: TGTGCCAGCAGAAAAATGACAGGGGGTTTCTCTGAAGCTTTCTTT. This sequence encodes CASRKMTGGFSEAFF.

The chain couples TRBV19 to TRBJ1-2, with D tentatively TRBD1 (5 bases). CDR3 length: 15 residues. The V end was cut by 7 bases, the J end by 0 bases, with 15 bases between. Germline CDR1 is LNHDA and CDR2 is SQIVND (reference sequence). The CDR3 coding sequence is TGTGCCAGTACCGGACAATCGTTGTCTAACTATGGCTACACCTTC. Its translation: CASTGQSLSNYGYTF.

This clonotype was detected only once. The V call is TRBV11-2, the J call TRBJ2-5, with 11 bases aligning to TRBD2. Per the germline V gene, CDR1 is SGHAT and CDR2 is FQNNGV. J lost 2 bases, V lost 5 bases, and 4 bases had no gene match. CDR3 length equals 15 residues. The CDR3 sequence is CASSTSGRGQETQYF. For the CDR3, the DNA is TGTGCCAGCAGCACTAGCGGGAGAGGGCAAGAGACCCAGTACTTC.

This sequence joins TRBV7-4 and TRBJ2-3; TRBD2 agrees at 10 bases. V dropped 5 bases and J dropped 1; count of bases not matched to a gene: 6. The germline CDR1 and CDR2 sequences are SGHVT and SQSDAQ. There are 16 residues in the CDR3. CDR3 sequence reads: CASSRPLAGGTDTQYF. CDR3 sequence (DNA): TGTGCCAGCAGCCGACCCCTAGCGGGGGGCACAGATACGCAGTATTTT. Using reference TRBV7-4 and TRBJ2-3 for the parts outside the CDR3, the full variable domain is GAGVSQSPRYKVAKRGRDVALRCDSISGHVTLYWYRQTLGQGSEVLTYSQSDAQRDKSGRPSGRFSAERPERSVSTLKIQRTEQGDSAVYLCASSRPLAGGTDTQYFGPGTRLTVL.

This clonotype has just a few counts. The chain recombines TRBV7-2 with TRBJ1-1, with D possibly matching TRBD1 (6 bases). Germline loops: CDR1 SGHTA, CDR2 FQGNSA. Trimming pared 2 bases from V and 1 base from J, leaving 23 bases between. The CDR3 sequence is 19 residues long. The CDR3 protein is CASSLMLMFSDSRNTEAFF. Written as DNA, the CDR3 is TGTGCCAGCAGCTTAATGTTGATGTTTTCGGACAGCCGGAACACTGAAGCTTTCTTT.

This chain joins TRBV4-2 and TRBJ1-1; weak D call: TRBD1 (5 bases). V was clipped by 0 bases and J by 11 bases, with 13 bases between them. Germline V lookup: CDR1 LGHNA, CDR2 YNFKEQ. This CDR3 comprises 13 residues. The chain's CDR3 is CASSQEKGREAFF. The CDR3, as DNA: TGTGCCAGCAGCCAAGAAAAGGGGCGGGAGGCTTTCTTT.

The chain employs TRBV19 and TRBJ1-5; D is unclear. The CDR3 consists of 14 residues. V was cut by 8 bases and J by 0 bases, with 11 bases left in between. CDR1 is LNHDA and CDR2 is SQIVND in the germline V gene (reference sequence). CDR3 in DNA: TGTGCCAGTCCCAACAGAAATAGCAATCAGCCCCAGCATTTT. Translating gives CASPNRNSNQPQHF. Based on the CDR3 plus reference TRBV19 and TRBJ1-5, the full variable domain is DGGITQSPKYLFRKEGQNVTLSCEQNLNHDAMYWYRQDPGQGLRLIYYSQIVNDFQKGDIAEGYSVSREKKESFPLTVTSAQKNPTAFYLCASPNRNSNQPQHFGDGTRLSIL.

This sequence joins TRBV5-1 and TRBJ1-4, with 9 bases aligning to TRBD1. Trimming at V came to 5 bases and at J to 3 bases, leaving 8 bases not matched to a gene. This CDR3 spans 16 amino acids. Germline assignment: CDR1 SGHRS and CDR2 YFSETQ. The CDR3 region has the DNA TGCGCCAGCAGTCCTACAGGGGGCACAGCTAATGAAAAACTGTTTTTT. Its protein product is CASSPTGGTANEKLFF.

A remark on this clonotype: The junction and the germline gene differ at one end; a read error may be behind it. This chain uses TRBV6-1 with TRBJ1-4; 10 bases map to TRBD1. Germline V gene sequence: CDR1 MNHNS, CDR2 SASEGT. The CDR3 is 14 residues long. This chain's CDR3 is CASRETGGTEKLFF. The CDR3 nucleotides are TGTGCCAGCCGTGAGACAGGGGGCACAGAAAAACTGTTTTTT.

DNA of the CDR3: TGTGCCAGCAGTTTGGGAGGGAAGCAGTACTTC. It codes for CASSLGGKQYF. This chain connects TRBV12-3 or TRBV12-4 to TRBJ2-7; 7 nucleotides align to TRBD2. The length of the CDR3 is 11 residues. With V trimmed by 3 bases and J by 8 bases, 1 base remained unmatched.

Ten or more counts support this clonotype. The J gene is TRBJ1-1, the V gene TRBV7-2; 12 bases are a match to TRBD1. Germline CDR1 is SGHTA and CDR2 is FQGNSA. J was trimmed by 4 bases and V by 1 base; bases with no gene match: 7. The CDR3 has 17 residues. The CDR3 nucleotides are TGTGCCAGCAGCTTAGGGGGACAGGGGGCTTCCGGCACTGAAGCTTTCTTT. It is translated as CASSLGGQGASGTEAFF. Full variable domain (missing parts from reference TRBV7-2 and TRBJ1-1): GAGVSQSPSNKVTEKGKDVELRCDPISGHTALYWYRQSLGQGLEFLIYFQGNSAPDKSGLPSDRFSAERTGGSVSTLTIQRTQQEDSAVYLCASSLGGQGASGTEAFFGQGTRLTVV.

A few counts support this clonotype. The chain carries TRBV7-2 and TRBJ1-2, with D perhaps matching TRBD1 (6 bases). The ends were cut back, 1 base at V and 8 bases at J, with 14 bases in the middle. Germline values: CDR1 SGHTA, CDR2 FQGNSA. This CDR3 contains 14 residues. CDR3 bases: TGTGCCAGCAGCTTAGGAGGGGGGGGTGGCGGCTACACCTTC. It specifies CASSLGGGGGGYTF.

The V gene is TRBV6-6, the J gene TRBJ2-7, with D possibly matching TRBD1 (5 bases). V was pared by 4 bases and J by 7 bases, with 11 bases between. This CDR3 comprises 12 residues. CDR1 is MNHNY and CDR2 is SVGAGI in the germline V gene (reference sequence). CDR3 loop: CASSLQVKEQYF. The DNA of the CDR3 is TGTGCCAGCAGTTTACAGGTTAAAGAGCAGTACTTC.

The J gene is TRBJ2-1, the V gene TRBV20-1; D ambiguous. This CDR3 is 14 amino acids long. CDR1 is DFQATT, CDR2 SNEGSKA, per germline (reference sequence). V dropped 6 bases and J dropped 0 bases, with 12 bases sitting between them. The CDR3 DNA is TGCAGTGCCTCAGAGCGCCCCTCCTACAATGAGCAGTTCTTC. As protein: CSASERPSYNEQFF.